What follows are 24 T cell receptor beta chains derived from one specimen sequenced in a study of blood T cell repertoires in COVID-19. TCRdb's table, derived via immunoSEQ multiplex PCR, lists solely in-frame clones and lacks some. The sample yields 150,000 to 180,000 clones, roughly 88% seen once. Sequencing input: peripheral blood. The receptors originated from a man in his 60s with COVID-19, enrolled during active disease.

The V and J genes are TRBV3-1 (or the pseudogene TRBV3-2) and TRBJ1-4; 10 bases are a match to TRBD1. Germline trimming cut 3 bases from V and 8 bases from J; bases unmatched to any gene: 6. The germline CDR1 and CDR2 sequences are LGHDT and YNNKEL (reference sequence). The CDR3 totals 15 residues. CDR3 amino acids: CASSHWTGGEEKLFF. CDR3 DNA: TGTGCCAGCAGCCATTGGACAGGGGGGGAGGAAAAACTGTTTTTT.

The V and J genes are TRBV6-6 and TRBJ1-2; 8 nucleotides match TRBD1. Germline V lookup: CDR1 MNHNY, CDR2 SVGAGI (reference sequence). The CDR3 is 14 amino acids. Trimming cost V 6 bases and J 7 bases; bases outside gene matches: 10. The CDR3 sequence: CASRSGGEGSGYTF. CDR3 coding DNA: TGTGCCAGCAGGTCAGGGGGCGAAGGGTCTGGCTACACCTTC.

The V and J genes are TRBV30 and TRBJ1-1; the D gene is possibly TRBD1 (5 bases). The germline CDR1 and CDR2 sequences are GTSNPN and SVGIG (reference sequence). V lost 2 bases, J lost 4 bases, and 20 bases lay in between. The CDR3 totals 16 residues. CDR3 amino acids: CAWSTALTAKSTEAFF. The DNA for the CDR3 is TGTGCCTGGAGTACCGCCCTGACAGCGAAATCCACTGAAGCTTTCTTT.

The CDR3 bases are TGTGCCAGCAGCTTAGCCAGGGGGCGGAATGAGCAGTTCTTC. Translated: CASSLARGRNEQFF. V and J are TRBV11-3 and TRBJ2-1, with TRBD1 matching 8 bases. With V trimmed by 1 base and J by 7 bases, 3 bases remained unmatched. CDR3 length: 14 amino acids. Germline CDR1 and CDR2: SGHNT and YENEEA.

The CDR3 spells CASSASGGLMNTEAFF. CDR3 coding DNA: TGTGCCAGCAGTGCCTCAGGGGGGCTCATGAACACTGAAGCTTTCTTT. The rearrangement uses TRBV25-1 and TRBJ1-1; TRBD1 aligns across 7 bases. Losses at the gene ends were 4 bases for V and 0 bases for J; bases not matched to a gene: 8. In germline, CDR1 is MGHDK, CDR2 SYGVNS. This CDR3 has 16 residues. The entire variable domain, with the rest obtained from reference TRBV25-1 and TRBJ1-1, is as follows: EADIYQTPRYLVIGTGKKITLECSQTMGHDKMYWYQQDPGMELHLIHYSYGVNSTEKGDLSSESTVSRIRTEHFPLTLESARPSHTSQYLCASSASGGLMNTEAFFGQGTRLTVV.

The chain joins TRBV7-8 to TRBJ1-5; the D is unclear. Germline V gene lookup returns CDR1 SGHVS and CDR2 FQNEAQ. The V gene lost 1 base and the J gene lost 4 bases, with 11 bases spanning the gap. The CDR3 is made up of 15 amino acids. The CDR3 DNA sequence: TGTGCCAGCAGCTTAGACGGGTTGTTAAATCAGCCCCAGCATTTT. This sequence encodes CASSLDGLLNQPQHF.

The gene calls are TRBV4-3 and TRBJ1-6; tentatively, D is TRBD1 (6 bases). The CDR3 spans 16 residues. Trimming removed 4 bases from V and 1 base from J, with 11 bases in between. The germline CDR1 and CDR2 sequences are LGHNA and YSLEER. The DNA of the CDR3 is TGCGCCAGCAGCCCAGGGGTTCGGTCCTATAATTCACCCCTCCACTTT. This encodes CASSPGVRSYNSPLHF.

DNA of the CDR3: TGTGCCAGCTCACCATCCGGGACAGCCAATTCACCCCTCCACTTT. It codes for CASSPSGTANSPLHF. The gene calls are TRBV18 and TRBJ1-6; 7 nucleotides match TRBD1. Trimming at V came to 2 bases and at J to 7 bases, leaving 5 bases not matched to a gene. CDR3 size: 15 residues. CDR1 and CDR2 (germline): KGHSH, LQKENI.

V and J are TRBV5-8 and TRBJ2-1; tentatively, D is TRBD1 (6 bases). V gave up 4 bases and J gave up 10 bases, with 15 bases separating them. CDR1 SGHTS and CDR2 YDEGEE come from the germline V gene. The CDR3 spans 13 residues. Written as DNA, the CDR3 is TGTGCCAGCAGCCCCACCGGACAGAGCGAGCAGTTCTTC. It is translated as CASSPTGQSEQFF.

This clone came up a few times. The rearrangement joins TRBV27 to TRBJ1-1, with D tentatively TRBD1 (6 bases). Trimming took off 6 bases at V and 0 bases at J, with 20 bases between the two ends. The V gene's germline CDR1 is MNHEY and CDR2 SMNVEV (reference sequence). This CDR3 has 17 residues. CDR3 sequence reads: CASRPEGVAPLNTEAFF. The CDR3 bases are TGTGCCAGCAGACCCGAGGGGGTGGCCCCTTTGAACACTGAAGCTTTCTTT.

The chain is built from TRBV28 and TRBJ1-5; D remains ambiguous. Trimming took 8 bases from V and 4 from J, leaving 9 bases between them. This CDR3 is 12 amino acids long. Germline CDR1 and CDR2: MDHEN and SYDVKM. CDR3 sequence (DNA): TGTGCCAGCGTTCGAGGAAATCAGCCCCAGCATTTT. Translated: CASVRGNQPQHF.

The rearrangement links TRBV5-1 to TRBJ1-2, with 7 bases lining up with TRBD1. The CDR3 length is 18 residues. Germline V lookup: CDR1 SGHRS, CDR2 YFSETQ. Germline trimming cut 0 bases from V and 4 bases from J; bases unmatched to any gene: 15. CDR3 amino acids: CASSLGPITTGLSYGYTF. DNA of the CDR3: TGCGCCAGCAGCTTGGGGCCCATAACGACAGGGTTGTCCTATGGCTACACCTTC.

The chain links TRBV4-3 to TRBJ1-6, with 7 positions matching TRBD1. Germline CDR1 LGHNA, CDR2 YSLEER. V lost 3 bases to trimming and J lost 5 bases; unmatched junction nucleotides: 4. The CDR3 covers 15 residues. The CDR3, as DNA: TGCGCCAGCAGCCACTGGGACAGAAATAATTCACCCCTCCACTTT. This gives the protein CASSHWDRNNSPLHF.

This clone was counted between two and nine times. DNA of the CDR3: TGTGCCAGCAGTGAACTCCCCCGAGCTTTCTTT. It translates to CASSELPRAFF. The J gene is TRBJ1-1, the V gene TRBV2; no clear D gene. CDR3 length: 11 amino acids. The V end lost 2 bases, the J end lost 10 bases, and 8 bases lay between the germline ends. Per germline, CDR1 SNHLY and CDR2 FYNNEI.

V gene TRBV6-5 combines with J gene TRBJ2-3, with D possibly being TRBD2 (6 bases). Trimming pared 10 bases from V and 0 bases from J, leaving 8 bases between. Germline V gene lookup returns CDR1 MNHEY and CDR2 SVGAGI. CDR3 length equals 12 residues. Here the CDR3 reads CAMSGSTDTQYF. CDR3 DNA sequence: TGTGCCATGAGCGGGAGCACAGATACGCAGTATTTT.

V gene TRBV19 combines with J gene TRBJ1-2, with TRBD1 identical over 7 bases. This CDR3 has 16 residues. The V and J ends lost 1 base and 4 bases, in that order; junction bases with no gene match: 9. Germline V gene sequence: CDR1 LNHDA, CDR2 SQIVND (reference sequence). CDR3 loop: CASSIAGTANAYGYTF. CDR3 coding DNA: TGTGCCAGTAGTATAGCGGGGACAGCGAACGCCTATGGCTACACCTTC.

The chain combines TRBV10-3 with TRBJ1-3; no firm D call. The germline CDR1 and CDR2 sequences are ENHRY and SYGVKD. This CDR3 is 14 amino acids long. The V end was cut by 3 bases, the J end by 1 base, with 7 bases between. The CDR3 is CAISDRRSGNTIYF. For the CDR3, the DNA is TGTGCCATCAGTGATAGGAGGTCTGGAAACACCATATATTTT.

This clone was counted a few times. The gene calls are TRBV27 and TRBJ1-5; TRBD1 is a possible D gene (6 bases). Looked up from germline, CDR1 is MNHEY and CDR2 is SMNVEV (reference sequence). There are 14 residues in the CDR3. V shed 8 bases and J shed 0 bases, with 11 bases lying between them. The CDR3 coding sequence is TGTGCCAGCCCCCAGGGGAGTAGCAATCAGCCCCAGCATTTT. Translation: CASPQGSSNQPQHF.

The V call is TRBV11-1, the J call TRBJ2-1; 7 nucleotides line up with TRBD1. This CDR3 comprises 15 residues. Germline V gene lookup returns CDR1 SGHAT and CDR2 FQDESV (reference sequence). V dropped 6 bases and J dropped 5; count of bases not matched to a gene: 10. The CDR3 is CASRKTGQLNNEQFF. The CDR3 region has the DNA TGTGCCAGCAGGAAAACGGGACAGCTTAACAATGAGCAGTTCTTC.

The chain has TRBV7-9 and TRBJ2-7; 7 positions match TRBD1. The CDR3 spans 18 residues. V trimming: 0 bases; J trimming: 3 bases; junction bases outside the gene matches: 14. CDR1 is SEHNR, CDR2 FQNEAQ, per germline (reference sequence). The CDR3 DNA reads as TGTGCCAGCAGCTTAGCGCAGGACAGGCGGAGGAAGGACTACGAGCAGTACTTC. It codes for CASSLAQDRRRKDYEQYF.

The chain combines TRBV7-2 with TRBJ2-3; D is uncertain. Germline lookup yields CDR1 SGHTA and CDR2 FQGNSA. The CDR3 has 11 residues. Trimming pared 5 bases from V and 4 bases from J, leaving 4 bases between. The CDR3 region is CASSLADTQYF. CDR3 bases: TGTGCCAGCAGCCTTGCAGATACGCAGTATTTT.

The CDR3 is CASSQRWGNEKLFF. DNA of the CDR3: TGCGCCAGCAGCCAACGCTGGGGCAACGAAAAACTGTTTTTT. J is TRBJ1-4 and V is TRBV4-3, with D possibly matching TRBD1 (5 bases). This CDR3 region has 14 residues. Germline CDR1 reads LGHNA; CDR2 reads YSLEER. Trimming took off 2 bases at V and 8 bases at J, with 12 bases between the two ends.

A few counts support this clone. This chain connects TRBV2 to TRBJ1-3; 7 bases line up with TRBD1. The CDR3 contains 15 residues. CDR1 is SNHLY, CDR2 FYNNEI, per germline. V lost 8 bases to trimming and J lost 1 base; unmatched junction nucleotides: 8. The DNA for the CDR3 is TGTGCCAGCGGATCACAGGGGTCGTCTGGAAACACCATATATTTT. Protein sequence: CASGSQGSSGNTIYF.

The CDR3 spells CSEDRGTEAFF. The CDR3 nucleotides are TGCAGCGAGGACAGGGGAACTGAAGCTTTCTTT. V and J are TRBV29-1 and TRBJ1-1, with 9 positions matching TRBD1. CDR1 SQVTM and CDR2 ANQGSEA come from the germline V gene. This CDR3 has 11 amino acids. V gave up 7 bases and J gave up 5 bases; unmatched junction bases: 2.